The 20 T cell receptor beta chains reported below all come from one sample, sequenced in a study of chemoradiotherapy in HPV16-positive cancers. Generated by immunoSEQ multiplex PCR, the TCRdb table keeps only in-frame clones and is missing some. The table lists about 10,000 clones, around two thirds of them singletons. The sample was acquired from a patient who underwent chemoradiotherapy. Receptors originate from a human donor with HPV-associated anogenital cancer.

DNA of the CDR3: TGCGCCAGCAGCGATAGGGACAGGGAACTTACCTATGGCTACACCTTC. This sequence encodes CASSDRDRELTYGYTF. The rearrangement uses TRBV5-1 and TRBJ1-2; 9 bases align to TRBD1. Trimming cost V 4 bases and J 4 bases; bases outside gene matches: 11. Germline CDR1 and CDR2: SGHRS and YFSETQ. There are 16 residues in the CDR3.

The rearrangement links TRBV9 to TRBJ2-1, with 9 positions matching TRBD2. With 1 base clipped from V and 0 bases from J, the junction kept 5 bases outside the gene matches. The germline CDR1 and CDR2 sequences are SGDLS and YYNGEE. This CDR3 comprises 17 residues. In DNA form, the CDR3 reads TGTGCCAGCAGCGTAAGCGGGGGGTCGAGCTCCTACAATGAGCAGTTCTTC. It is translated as CASSVSGGSSSYNEQFF.

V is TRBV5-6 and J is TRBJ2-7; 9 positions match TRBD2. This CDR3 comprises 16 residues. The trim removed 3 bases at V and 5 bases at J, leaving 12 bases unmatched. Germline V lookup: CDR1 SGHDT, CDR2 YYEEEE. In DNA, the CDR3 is TGTGCCAGCAGCTACCTCGGAGTAGCGGGGGTTGACGAGCAGTACTTC. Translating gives CASSYLGVAGVDEQYF.

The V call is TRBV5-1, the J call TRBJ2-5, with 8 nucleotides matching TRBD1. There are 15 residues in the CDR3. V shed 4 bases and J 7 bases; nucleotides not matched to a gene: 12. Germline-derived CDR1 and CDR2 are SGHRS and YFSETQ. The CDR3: CASSEGQGGKGTQYF. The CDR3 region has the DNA TGCGCCAGCAGCGAAGGACAGGGTGGAAAAGGGACCCAGTACTTC.

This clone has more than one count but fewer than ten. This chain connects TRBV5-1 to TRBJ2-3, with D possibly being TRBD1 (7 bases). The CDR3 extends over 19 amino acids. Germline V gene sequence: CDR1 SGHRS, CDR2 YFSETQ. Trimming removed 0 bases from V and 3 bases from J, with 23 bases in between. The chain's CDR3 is CASSLAGGRNRGPTDTQYF. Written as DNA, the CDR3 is TGCGCCAGCAGCTTGGCCGGGGGTCGGAACAGGGGACCTACAGATACGCAGTATTTT.

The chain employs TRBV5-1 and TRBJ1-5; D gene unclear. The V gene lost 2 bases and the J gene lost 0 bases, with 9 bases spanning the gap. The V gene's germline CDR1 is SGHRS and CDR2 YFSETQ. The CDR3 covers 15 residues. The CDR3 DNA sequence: TGCGCCAGCAGCTTAAGCCCGAGTAGCAATCAGCCCCAGCATTTT. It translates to CASSLSPSSNQPQHF. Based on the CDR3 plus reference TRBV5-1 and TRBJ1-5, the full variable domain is KAGVTQTPRYLIKTRGQQVTLSCSPISGHRSVSWYQQTPGQGLQFLFEYFSETQRNKGNFPGRFSGRQFSNSRSEMNVSTLELGDSALYLCASSLSPSSNQPQHFGDGTRLSIL.

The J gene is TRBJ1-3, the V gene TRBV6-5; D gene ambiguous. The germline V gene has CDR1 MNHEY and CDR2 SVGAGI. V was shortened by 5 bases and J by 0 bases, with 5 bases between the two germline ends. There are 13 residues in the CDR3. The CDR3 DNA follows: TGTGCCAGCAGTGACAACTCTGGAAACACCATATATTTT. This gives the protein CASSDNSGNTIYF.

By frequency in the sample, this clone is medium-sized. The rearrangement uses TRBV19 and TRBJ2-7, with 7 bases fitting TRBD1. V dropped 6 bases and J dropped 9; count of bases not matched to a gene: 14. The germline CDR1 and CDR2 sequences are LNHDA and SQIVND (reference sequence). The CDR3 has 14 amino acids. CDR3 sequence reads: CASSRDSSTPGQYF. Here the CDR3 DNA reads TGTGCCAGTAGCAGGGACAGCTCTACTCCGGGGCAGTACTTC.

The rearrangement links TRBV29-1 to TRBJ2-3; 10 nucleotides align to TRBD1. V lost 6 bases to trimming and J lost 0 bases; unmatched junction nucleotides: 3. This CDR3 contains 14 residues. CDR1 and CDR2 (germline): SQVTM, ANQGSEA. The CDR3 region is CSVDRGLSTDTQYF. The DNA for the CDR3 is TGCAGCGTAGACAGGGGGCTTAGCACAGATACGCAGTATTTT.

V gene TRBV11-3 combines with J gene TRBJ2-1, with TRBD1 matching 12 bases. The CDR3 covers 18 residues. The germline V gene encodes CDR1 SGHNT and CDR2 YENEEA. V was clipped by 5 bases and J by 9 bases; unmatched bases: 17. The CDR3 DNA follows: TGTGCCAGCAGCCCTCGACTTATCCGGGACAGGGGGCGGTTTGAGCAGTTCTTC. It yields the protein CASSPRLIRDRGRFEQFF.

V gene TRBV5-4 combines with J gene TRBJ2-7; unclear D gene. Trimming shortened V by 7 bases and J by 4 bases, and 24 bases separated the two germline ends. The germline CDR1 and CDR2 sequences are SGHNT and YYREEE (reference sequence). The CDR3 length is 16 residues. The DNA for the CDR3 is TGTGCCAGCGCCCCCTTTGGGATCAGGTCGTTATACGAGCAGTACTTC. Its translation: CASAPFGIRSLYEQYF.

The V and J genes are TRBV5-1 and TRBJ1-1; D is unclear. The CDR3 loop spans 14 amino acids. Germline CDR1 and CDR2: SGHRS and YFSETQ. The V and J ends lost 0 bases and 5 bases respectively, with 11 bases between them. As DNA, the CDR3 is TGCGCCAGCAGCTTGGGTGCGGGGTTGACTGAAGCTTTCTTT. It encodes CASSLGAGLTEAFF.

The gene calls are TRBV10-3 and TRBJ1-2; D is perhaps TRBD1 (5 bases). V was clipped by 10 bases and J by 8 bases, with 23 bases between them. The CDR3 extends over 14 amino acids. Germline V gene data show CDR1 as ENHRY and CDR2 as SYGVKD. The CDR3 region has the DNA TGTGCCACGAGACAAAACGGCAGGGAGGGGGGCTACACCTTC. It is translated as CATRQNGREGGYTF.

CDR3 DNA: TGTGCCAGCAGCTTGGTCGACAGGGTTGGGGAGACCCAGTACTTC. This translates into CASSLVDRVGETQYF. The rearrangement links TRBV5-4 to TRBJ2-5; 7 bases map to TRBD1. Germline V lookup: CDR1 SGHNT, CDR2 YYREEE (reference sequence). The CDR3 is made up of 15 amino acids. With 0 bases clipped from V and 5 bases from J, the junction kept 7 bases outside the gene matches. The entire variable domain, with the rest obtained from reference TRBV5-4 and TRBJ2-5, is as follows: ETGVTQSPTHLIKTRGQQVTLRCSSQSGHNTVSWYQQALGQGPQFIFQYYREEENGRGNFPPRFSGLQFPNYSSELNVNALELDDSALYLCASSLVDRVGETQYFGPGTRLLVL.

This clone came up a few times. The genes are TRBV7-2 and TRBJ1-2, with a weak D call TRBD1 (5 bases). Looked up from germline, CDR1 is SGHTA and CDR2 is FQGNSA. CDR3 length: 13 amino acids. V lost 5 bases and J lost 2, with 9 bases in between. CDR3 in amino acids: CASSNDRNYGYTF. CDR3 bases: TGTGCCAGCAGCAATGACAGAAACTATGGCTACACCTTC.

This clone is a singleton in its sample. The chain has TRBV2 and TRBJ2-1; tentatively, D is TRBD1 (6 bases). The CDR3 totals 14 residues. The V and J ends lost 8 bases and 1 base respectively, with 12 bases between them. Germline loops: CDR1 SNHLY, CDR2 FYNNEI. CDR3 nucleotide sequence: TGTGCCAGCGTACAGGGAATATCCTACAATGAGCAGTTCTTC. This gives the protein CASVQGISYNEQFF.

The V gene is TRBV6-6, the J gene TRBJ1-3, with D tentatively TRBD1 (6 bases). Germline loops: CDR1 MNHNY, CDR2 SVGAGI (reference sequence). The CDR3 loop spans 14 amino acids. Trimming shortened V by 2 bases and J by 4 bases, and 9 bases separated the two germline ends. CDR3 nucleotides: TGTGCCAGCAGTTACCCAGGACAGGGAAACACCATATATTTT. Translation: CASSYPGQGNTIYF.

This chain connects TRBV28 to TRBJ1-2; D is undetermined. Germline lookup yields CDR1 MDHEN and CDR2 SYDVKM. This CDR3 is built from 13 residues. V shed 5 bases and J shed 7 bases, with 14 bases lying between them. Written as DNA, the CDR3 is TGTGCCAGCAGTCCTTTACGAGCGGGTGGCTACACCTTC. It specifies CASSPLRAGGYTF.

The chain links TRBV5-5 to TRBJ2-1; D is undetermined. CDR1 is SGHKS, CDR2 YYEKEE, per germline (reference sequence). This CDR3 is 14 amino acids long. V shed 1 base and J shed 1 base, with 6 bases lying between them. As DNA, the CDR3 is TGTGCCAGCAGCTTGACTATATCCTACAATGAGCAGTTCTTC. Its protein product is CASSLTISYNEQFF.

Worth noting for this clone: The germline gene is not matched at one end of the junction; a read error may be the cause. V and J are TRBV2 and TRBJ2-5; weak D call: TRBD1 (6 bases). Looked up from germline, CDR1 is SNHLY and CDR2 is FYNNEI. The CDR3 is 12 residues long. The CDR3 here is CACRGNQETQYF. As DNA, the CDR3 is TGTGCCTGCAGGGGTAACCAAGAGACCCAGTACTTC. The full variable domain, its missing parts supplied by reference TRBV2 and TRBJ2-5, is EPEVTQTPSHQVTQMGQEVILRCVPISNHLYFYWYRQILGQKVEFLVSFYNNEISEKSEIFDDQFSVERPDGSNFTLKIRSTKLEDSAMYFCACRGNQETQYFGPGTRLLVL.